A selection of T cell receptor beta chains follows, all from one sample in a study of human T cells and chemical hapten exposure. TCRdb recomputed calls from the RACE reads with MiXCR, one row per CDR3 protein. The sample contains around 57,000 distinct CDR3 sequences, 8% to 13% of which appear only once. The source was whole blood, collected in connection with sensitization to the hapten diphenylcyclopropenone (DPC). Every receptor here comes from a middle-aged woman with alopecia areata. Some clones in this sample may be carry-over from other donors' samples. Each CDR3 is given with its conserved first and last residue. Each record gives: clone size, V gene, J gene, D gene, CDR3 protein, CDR3 DNA. The D gene is left open where the match is weak. For some rows the clone size is stated as once, few or many, or as a class when expanded; others skip it.

.	TRBV3-1	TRBJ2-3	.	CASSQEGTDTQYF	TGTGCCAGCAGCCAAGAGGGGACAGATACGCAGTATTTT
.	TRBV29-1	TRBJ2-1	.	CSVMKLAHEQFF	TGCAGCGTGATGAAGTTGGCCCATGAGCAGTTCTTC
.	TRBV20-1	TRBJ1-5	.	CSAERTDLSNQPQHF	TGCAGTGCTGAGAGGACAGATCTTAGCAATCAGCCCCAGCATTTT
many	TRBV9	TRBJ2-1	.	CASSVSSQTLTPNEQFF	TGTGCCAGCAGCGTCTCTAGTCAAACCCTCACCCCCAATGAGCAGTTCTTC
many	TRBV12-3/TRBV12-4	TRBJ2-7	TRBD1	CASSLIHMVPGQIYEQYF	TGTGCCAGCAGTTTGATTCACATGGTTCCGGGACAGATCTACGAGCAGTACTTC
many	TRBV20-1	TRBJ2-7	TRBD1	CSASAGGKNEQYF	TGCAGTGCTAGCGCAGGGGGCAAGAACGAGCAGTACTTC
many	TRBV11-2	TRBJ2-7	.	CASSPGGPYEQYF	TGTGCCAGCAGCCCCGGGGGCCCCTACGAGCAGTACTTC
many	TRBV9	TRBJ1-1	.	CASSVGVGGPEAFF	TGTGCCAGCAGCGTAGGGGTAGGCGGACCTGAAGCTTTCTTT
many	TRBV5-3	TRBJ1-1	.	CARTPFNTEAFF	TGTGCCAGAACCCCATTCAACACTGAAGCTTTCTTT
.	TRBV9	TRBJ2-3	.	CASSGYTDTQYF	TGTGCCAGCAGCGGATACACAGATACGCAGTATTTT
.	TRBV29-1	TRBJ2-7	TRBD2	CSVRSGGEQYF	TGCAGCGTCAGAAGCGGGGGCGAGCAGTACTTC
few	TRBV6-1	TRBJ2-5	.	CASIPGHSGAQYF	TGTGCCAGCATCCCGGGACACTCAGGCGCCCAGTACTTC
few	TRBV19	TRBJ1-5	.	CASSTGSVGNQPQHF	TGTGCCAGTAGTACAGGGTCCGTGGGCAATCAGCCCCAGCATTTT
few	TRBV5-1	TRBJ2-7	.	CASSLDNAYEQYF	TGCGCCAGCAGCTTGGACAACGCCTACGAGCAGTACTTC
few	TRBV9	TRBJ1-1	TRBD1	CASSVGQGMNTEAFF	TGTGCCAGCAGCGTAGGACAGGGGATGAACACTGAAGCTTTCTTT
.	TRBV27	TRBJ1-5	.	CAPRGARQPQHF	TGTGCCCCTCGGGGGGCGAGGCAGCCCCAGCATTTT
.	TRBV18	TRBJ2-7	.	CASSPSEDYEQYF	TGTGCCAGCTCACCATCCGAGGACTACGAGCAGTACTTC
few	TRBV5-1	TRBJ1-2	.	CASRDDSYYGYTF	TGCGCCAGCAGAGACGACAGCTACTATGGCTACACCTTC
many	TRBV28	TRBJ1-3	.	CASSLVGNTIYF	TGTGCCAGCAGTCTGGTCGGAAACACCATATATTTT
few	TRBV12-5	TRBJ2-7	.	CASGNYEQYF	TGTGCTAGTGGAAACTACGAGCAGTACTTC
many	TRBV6-1	TRBJ1-1	.	CASSTYQVNTEAFF	TGTGCCAGCAGCACTTATCAGGTGAACACTGAAGCTTTCTTT